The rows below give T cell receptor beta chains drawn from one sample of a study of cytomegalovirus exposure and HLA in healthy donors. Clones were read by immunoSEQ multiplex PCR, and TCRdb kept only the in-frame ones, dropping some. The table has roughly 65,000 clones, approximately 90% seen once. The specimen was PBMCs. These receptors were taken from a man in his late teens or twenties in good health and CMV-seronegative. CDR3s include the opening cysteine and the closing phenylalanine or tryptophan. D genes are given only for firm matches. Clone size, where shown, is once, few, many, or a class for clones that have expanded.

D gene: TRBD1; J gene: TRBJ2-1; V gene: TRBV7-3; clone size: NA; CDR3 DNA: TGTGCCAGCAGCTGGGGACAGGCTGACTACAATGAGCAGTTCTTC; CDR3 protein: CASSWGQADYNEQFF
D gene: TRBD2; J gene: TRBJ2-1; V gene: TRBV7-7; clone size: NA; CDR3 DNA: TGTGCTAGCAGCCTGGGACTAAACAATGAGCAGTTCTTC; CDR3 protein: CASSLGLNNEQFF
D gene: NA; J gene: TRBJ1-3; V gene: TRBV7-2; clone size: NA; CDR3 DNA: TGTGCCAGCAGCGTAAGCAGGGCTGGAAACACCATATATTTT; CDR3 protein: CASSVSRAGNTIYF
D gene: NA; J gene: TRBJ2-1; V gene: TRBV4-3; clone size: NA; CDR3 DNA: TGCGCCAGCAGCCAAGGGGGCGTCATCAATGAGCAGTTCTTC; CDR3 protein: CASSQGGVINEQFF
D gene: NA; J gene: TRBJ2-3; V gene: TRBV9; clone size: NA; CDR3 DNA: TGTGCCAGCAGCCTAACAGATACGCAGTATTTT; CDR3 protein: CASSLTDTQYF
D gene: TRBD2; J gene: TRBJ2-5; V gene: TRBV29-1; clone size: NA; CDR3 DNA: TGCAGCGTACTGCGGGAGGTAGAGACCCAGTACTTC; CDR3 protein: CSVLREVETQYF
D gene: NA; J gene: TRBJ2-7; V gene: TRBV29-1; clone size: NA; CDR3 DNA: TGCAGCGTTGTTGGAGGGCCTTCACCGACCTCCTACGAGCAGTACTTC; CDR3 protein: CSVVGGPSPTSYEQYF
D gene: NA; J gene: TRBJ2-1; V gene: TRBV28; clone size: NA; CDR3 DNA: TGTGCCAGCATTCTCACGGGAGCCCCAAATGAGCAGTTCTTC; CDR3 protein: CASILTGAPNEQFF
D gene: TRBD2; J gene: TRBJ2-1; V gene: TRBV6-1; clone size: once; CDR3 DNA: TGTGCCAGCCTAGCGGGAGGATCCTTCTACAATGAGCAGTTCTTC; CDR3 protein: CASLAGGSFYNEQFF
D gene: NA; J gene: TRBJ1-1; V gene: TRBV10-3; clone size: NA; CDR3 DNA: TGTGCCATCACTGATAGCAAGGTGAACACTGAAGCTTTCTTT; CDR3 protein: CAITDSKVNTEAFF
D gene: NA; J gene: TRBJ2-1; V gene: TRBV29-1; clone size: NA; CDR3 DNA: TGCAGCGTCACGACCCCTGGGGGAGGGCAGTTCTTC; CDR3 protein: CSVTTPGGGQFF
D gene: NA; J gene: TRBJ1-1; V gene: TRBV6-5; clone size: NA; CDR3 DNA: TGTGCCAGCAGTTTCTCCTATGGGAACACTGAAGCTTTCTTT; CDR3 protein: CASSFSYGNTEAFF
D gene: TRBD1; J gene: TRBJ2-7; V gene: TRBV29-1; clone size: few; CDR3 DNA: TGCAGCGGTGCGGGACAGGGAGGTTACGAGCAGTACTTC; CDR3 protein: CSGAGQGGYEQYF
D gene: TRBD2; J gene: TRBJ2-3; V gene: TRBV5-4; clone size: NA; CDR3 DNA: TGTGCCAGCAGCGCGGGACTAGCGGAACTAGATACGCAGTATTTT; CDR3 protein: CASSAGLAELDTQYF
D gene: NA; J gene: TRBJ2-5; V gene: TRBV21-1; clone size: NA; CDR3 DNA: TGTGCCAGCAGCTCCCAAAATATGCAGGGGGAGACCCAGTACTTC; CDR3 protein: CASSSQNMQGETQYF
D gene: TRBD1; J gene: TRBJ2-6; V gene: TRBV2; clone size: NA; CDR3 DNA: TGTGCCAGCAGTACGGCAGGGGGCGCAGCTGGGGCCAACGTCCTGACTTTC; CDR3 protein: CASSTAGGAAGANVLTF
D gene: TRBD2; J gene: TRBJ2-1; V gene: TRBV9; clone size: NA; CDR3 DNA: TGTGCCAGCAGTATAGGAGGGAGGGGAGGGCAGTTCTTC; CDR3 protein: CASSIGGRGGQFF
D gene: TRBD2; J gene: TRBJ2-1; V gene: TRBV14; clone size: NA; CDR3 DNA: TGTGCCAGCAGCCAAGGGACTAGCGGAGAGATACAATGGTATGAGCAGTTCTTC; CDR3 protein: CASSQGTSGEIQWYEQFF
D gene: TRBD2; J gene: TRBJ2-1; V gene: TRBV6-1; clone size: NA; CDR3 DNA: TGTGCCAGCAGATTGAGCGGGAGGTTTTACAATGAGCAGTTCTTC; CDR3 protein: CASRLSGRFYNEQFF
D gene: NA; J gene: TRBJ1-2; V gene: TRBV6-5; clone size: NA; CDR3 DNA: TGTGCCAGCAGCCCCCGATGGTTGGGGGCTACTGGCTACACCTTC; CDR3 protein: CASSPRWLGATGYTF
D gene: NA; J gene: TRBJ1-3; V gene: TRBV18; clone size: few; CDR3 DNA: TGTGCCAGCTCACCACGCAGGATCGGAAACACCATATATTTT; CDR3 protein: CASSPRRIGNTIYF
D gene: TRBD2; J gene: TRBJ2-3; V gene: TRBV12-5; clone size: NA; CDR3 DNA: TGTGCTAGTGGTTTGGCGTCCGGGACTAGCGCACATACGCAGTATTTT; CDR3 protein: CASGLASGTSAHTQYF
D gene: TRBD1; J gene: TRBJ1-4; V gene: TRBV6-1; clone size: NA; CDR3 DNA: TGTGCCAGCAGTCCCCGACAGGGACGTGAAAAACTGTTTTTT; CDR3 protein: CASSPRQGREKLFF
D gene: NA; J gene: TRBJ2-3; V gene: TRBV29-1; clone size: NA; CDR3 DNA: TGCAGCGTGTTACAGGGGGGGACAGATACGCAGTATTTT; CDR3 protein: CSVLQGGTDTQYF
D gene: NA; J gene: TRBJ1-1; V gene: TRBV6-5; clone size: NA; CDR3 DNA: TGTGCCAGCAGTTACGGTGCAGGGGAGGGGAACACTGAAGCTTTCTTT; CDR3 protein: CASSYGAGEGNTEAFF
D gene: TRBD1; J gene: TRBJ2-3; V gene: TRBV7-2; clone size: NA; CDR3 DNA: TGTGCCAGCAGCTGGACAGGGAGGACAGATACGCAGTATTTT; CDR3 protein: CASSWTGRTDTQYF
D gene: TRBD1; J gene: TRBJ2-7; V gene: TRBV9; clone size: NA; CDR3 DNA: TGTGCCAGCAGCGTCGGGCAGGGGGCTTCCTACGAGCAGTACTTC; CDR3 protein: CASSVGQGASYEQYF
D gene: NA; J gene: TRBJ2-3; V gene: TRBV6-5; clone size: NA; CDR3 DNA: TGTGCCAGCAGTTACCAAGATACGCAGTATTTT; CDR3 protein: CASSYQDTQYF
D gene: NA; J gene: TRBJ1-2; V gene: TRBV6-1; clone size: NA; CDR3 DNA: TGTGCCAGCAGTTGGACCCTAAGGGACACCTATGGCTACACCTTC; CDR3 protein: CASSWTLRDTYGYTF
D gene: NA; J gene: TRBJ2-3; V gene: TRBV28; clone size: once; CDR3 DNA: TGTGCCAGCAGTTTATGGGGTCGGCCTCGCACTAGCCCGCAGTATTTT; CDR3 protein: CASSLWGRPRTSPQYF
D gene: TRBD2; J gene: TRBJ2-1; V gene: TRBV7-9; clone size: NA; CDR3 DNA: TGTGCCAGCAGCCCGATTACTAGCGGAAACTACAATGAGCAGTTCTTC; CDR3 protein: CASSPITSGNYNEQFF
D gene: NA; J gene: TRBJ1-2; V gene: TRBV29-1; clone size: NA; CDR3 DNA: TGCAGCGTTGAGCCCCCGGAGGGAGGGTTCTATGGCTACACCTTC; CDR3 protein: CSVEPPEGGFYGYTF
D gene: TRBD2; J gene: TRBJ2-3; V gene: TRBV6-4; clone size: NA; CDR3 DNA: TGTGCCAGCAGTGGGACTAGCGGGACGTCAGATACGCAGTATTTT; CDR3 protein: CASSGTSGTSDTQYF
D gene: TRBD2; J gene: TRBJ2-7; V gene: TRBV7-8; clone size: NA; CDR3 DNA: TGTGCCAGCAGCATAACTAGCGGGCCTTCCTACGAGCAGTACTTC; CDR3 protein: CASSITSGPSYEQYF
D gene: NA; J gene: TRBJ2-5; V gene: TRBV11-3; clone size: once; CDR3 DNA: TGTGCCAGCAGCTTATCACGGTTCGGGACCCAGTACTTC; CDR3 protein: CASSLSRFGTQYF
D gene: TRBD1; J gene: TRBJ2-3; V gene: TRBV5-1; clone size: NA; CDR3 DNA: TGCGCCAGCAGTCTCGGGACAGGCACAGATACGCAGTATTTT; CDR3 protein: CASSLGTGTDTQYF
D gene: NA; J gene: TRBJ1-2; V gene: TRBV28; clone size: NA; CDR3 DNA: TGTGCCAGCGGCTTGACAGCCCCATCGGGCTACACCTTC; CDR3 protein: CASGLTAPSGYTF
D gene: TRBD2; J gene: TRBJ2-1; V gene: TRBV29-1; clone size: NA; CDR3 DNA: TGCAGCGTGAGAGGCCGCGGGGGGGCCTACAATGAGCAGTTCTTC; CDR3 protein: CSVRGRGGAYNEQFF
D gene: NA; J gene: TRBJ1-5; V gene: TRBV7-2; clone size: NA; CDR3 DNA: TGTGCCAGCAGCTTAGGGAGGTATAGCAATCAGCCCCAGCATTTT; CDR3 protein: CASSLGRYSNQPQHF
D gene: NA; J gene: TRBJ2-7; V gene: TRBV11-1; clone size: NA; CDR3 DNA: TGTGCCAGCAGCAACCCGACAGTTTCCTACGAGCAGTACTTC; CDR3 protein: CASSNPTVSYEQYF
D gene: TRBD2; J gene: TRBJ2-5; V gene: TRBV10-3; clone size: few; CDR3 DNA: TGTGCCATCAGTGACCCTAGCGGGAGTCTACTAGAGACCCAGTACTTC; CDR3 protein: CAISDPSGSLLETQYF
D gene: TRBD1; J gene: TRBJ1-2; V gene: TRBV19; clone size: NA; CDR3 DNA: TGTGCCAGTAGTCGCCTCGGGACAGATTATGGCTACACCTTC; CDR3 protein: CASSRLGTDYGYTF
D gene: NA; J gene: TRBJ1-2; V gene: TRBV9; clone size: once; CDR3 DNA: TGTGCCAGCAGCGTTGACAGGTTAACGACGGATGGCTACACCTTC; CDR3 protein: CASSVDRLTTDGYTF
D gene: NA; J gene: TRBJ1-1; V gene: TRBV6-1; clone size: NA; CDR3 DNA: TGTGCCAGCAGTGATGATGGGAGTATCACTGAAGCTTTCTTT; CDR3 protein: CASSDDGSITEAFF
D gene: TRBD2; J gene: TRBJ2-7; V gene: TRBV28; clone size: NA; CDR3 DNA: TGTGCCAGCAGCGCAACAGCTAGCGGGAGGGCCGGGAGGGAGCAGTACTTC; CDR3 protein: CASSATASGRAGREQYF
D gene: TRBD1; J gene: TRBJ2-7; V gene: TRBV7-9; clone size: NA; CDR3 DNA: TGTGCCAGCAGCTACCGGGACAGGGTAACCTACGAGCAGTACTTC; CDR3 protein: CASSYRDRVTYEQYF
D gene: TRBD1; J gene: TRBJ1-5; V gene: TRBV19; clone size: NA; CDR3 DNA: TGTGCCAGTAGTATATCCGGACAGGGTTACCAGCCCCAGCATTTT; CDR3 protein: CASSISGQGYQPQHF
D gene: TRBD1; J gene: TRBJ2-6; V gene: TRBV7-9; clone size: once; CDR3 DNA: TGTGCCAGCAGCTTAGGGAGACAGGGGGCGACCGGGGCCAACGTCCTGACTTTC; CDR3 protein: CASSLGRQGATGANVLTF
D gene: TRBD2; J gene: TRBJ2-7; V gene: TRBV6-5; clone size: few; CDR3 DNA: TGTGCCAGCAAGACTAGCGGCTCCTACGAGCAGTACTTC; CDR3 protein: CASKTSGSYEQYF
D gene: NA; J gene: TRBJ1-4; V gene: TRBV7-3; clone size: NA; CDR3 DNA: TGTGCCAGCAGCTTCCCGCGGGGAAGGAATGAAAAACTGTTTTTT; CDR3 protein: CASSFPRGRNEKLFF
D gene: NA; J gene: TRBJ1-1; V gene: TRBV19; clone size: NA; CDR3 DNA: TGTGCCAGTAGTATGGCAGGGTCCGGCACTGAAGCTTTCTTT; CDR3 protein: CASSMAGSGTEAFF
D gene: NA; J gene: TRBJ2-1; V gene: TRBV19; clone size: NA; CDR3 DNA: TGTGCCAGTAGTATATTGGGGACTTACAATGAGCAGTTCTTC; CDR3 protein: CASSILGTYNEQFF
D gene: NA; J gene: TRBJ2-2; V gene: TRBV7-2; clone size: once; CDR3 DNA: TGTGCCAGCAGCGTCGCGGGCAACCCCGGGGAGCTGTTTTTT; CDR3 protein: CASSVAGNPGELFF
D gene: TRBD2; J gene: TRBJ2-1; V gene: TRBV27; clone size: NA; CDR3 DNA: TGTGCCAGCAGTTTATCAGGGACTAGCGGATACAATGAGCAGTTCTTC; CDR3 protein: CASSLSGTSGYNEQFF